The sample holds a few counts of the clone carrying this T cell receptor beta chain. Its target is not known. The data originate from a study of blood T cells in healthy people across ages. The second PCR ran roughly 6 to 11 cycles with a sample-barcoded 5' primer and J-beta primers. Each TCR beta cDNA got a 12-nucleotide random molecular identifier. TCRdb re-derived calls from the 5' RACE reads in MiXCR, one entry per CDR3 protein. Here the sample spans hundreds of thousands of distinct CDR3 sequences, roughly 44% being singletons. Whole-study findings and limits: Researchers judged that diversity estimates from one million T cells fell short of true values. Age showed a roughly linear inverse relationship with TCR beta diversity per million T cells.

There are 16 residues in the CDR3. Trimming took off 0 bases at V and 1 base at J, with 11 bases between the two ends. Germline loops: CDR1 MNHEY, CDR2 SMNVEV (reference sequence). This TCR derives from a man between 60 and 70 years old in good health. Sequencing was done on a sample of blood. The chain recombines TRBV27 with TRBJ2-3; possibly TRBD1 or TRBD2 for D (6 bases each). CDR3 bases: TGTGCCAGCAGTTTATCGTGGGGGGCAGGCACAGATACGCAGTATTTT. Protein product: CASSLSWGAGTDTQYF.